Below are 5 T cell receptor beta chains sequenced from a single sample in a study of CD4 T cells in relation to SARS-CoV-2 and coronaviruses. Assay: immunoSEQ multiplex PCR; the TCRdb copy retains only in-frame clones and omits some. The sample gives approximately 18,000 clones, approximately 80% of which show up once; approximately 11% is in the top ten. Their cognate antigens are unknown. Before the COVID-19 pandemic, during about 2011-2019, CD4+ T cells were taken from unexposed donors. After more than eight days of culture, CD4+ T cells were isolated. Sample: CD4+ T cells from PBMCs, cultured in vitro. The source of these receptors is a human donor in good health.

This clone was seen a handful of times. The chain is built from TRBV7-2 and TRBJ1-5; D is unclear. The germline V gene has CDR1 SGHTA and CDR2 FQGNSA. The CDR3 has 14 residues. Trimming stripped 4 bases from V and 2 bases from J, with 9 bases between. CDR3 residues: CASSSEWGNQPQHF. Here the CDR3 DNA reads TGTGCCAGCAGCTCCGAATGGGGCAATCAGCCCCAGCATTTT.

This chain uses TRBV27 with TRBJ2-2, with a tentative D call TRBD2 (6 bases). V was clipped by 3 bases and J by 0 bases, with 11 bases between them. Germline V gene sequence: CDR1 MNHEY, CDR2 SMNVEV (reference sequence). The CDR3 consists of 16 residues. CDR3 amino acids: CASSFYGSSNTGELFF. The CDR3 region has the DNA TGTGCCAGCAGTTTTTACGGGAGTTCGAACACCGGGGAGCTGTTTTTT.

Note on this clone: The junction departs from the called germline gene at one end, perhaps through a read error. The CDR3 sequence is CASSSGQDVRETQYF. CDR3 DNA sequence: TGTGCTAGCAGCTCCGGACAGGACGTAAGGGAGACCCAGTACTTC. V usage is TRBV7-7 and J usage is TRBJ2-5; 7 positions match TRBD1. Germline V lookup: CDR1 SSHAT, CDR2 FNYEAQ (reference sequence). The CDR3 is made up of 15 amino acids.

This clone was seen a single time. The rearrangement uses TRBV30 and TRBJ1-2; D gene ambiguous. From germline, CDR1 is GTSNPN and CDR2 SVGIG (reference sequence). The CDR3 length is 18 residues. V was cut by 0 bases and J by 0 bases, with 20 bases left in between. CDR3 protein: CAWSVYHPGAATNYGYTF. In DNA, the CDR3 is TGTGCCTGGAGTGTATACCACCCGGGAGCTGCAACTAACTATGGCTACACCTTC.

The chain links TRBV7-9 to TRBJ1-2, with a weak D call TRBD1 (6 bases). Germline V lookup: CDR1 SEHNR, CDR2 FQNEAQ (reference sequence). V was pared by 2 bases and J by 6 bases, with 13 bases between. The CDR3 sequence is 14 residues long. The CDR3 coding sequence is TGTGCCAGCAGCTTATTCGTCAGGGGAGATGGCTACACCTTC. Translating it yields CASSLFVRGDGYTF.